The 4 T cell receptor beta chains reported below all come from one sample, sequenced in a study of blood T cells in healthy people across ages. A sample-barcoded 5' primer and a J-beta primer mix were used in a second PCR of roughly 6 to 11 cycles. MiXCR, run by TCRdb on the 5' RACE reads, gives a single entry per CDR3 protein. This table has around 900,000 distinct CDR3 sequences, around 54% appearing once. The sample was blood. The receptors come from a woman in her fifties or sixties in good health.

This clonotype was seen only a few times. The chain links TRBV7-9 to TRBJ1-5; a weak D match, TRBD1 (6 bases). CDR1 and CDR2 (germline): SEHNR, FQNEAQ (reference sequence). The V end was cut by 4 bases, the J end by 4 bases, with 8 bases between. The length of the CDR3 is 13 residues. CDR3 sequence (DNA): TGTGCCAGCAGCTCCGACAGGAATCAGCCCCAGCATTTT. The encoded protein is CASSSDRNQPQHF.

This rearrangement joins TRBV20-1 to TRBJ2-3; possible D gene TRBD2, 5 bases. Germline values: CDR1 DFQATT, CDR2 SNEGSKA (reference sequence). V was clipped by 5 bases and J by 2 bases, with 14 bases between them. The CDR3 is 14 residues long. The CDR3 loop reads CSAGIGGYTDTQYF. In DNA, the CDR3 is TGCAGTGCTGGGATAGGCGGGTACACAGATACGCAGTATTTT.

The chain links TRBV6-2 or TRBV6-3 to TRBJ1-2; 9 nucleotides agree with TRBD1. This CDR3 spans 15 amino acids. Looked up from germline, CDR1 is MNHEY and CDR2 is SVGEGT. J lost 7 bases, V lost 2 bases, and 8 bases had no gene match. DNA of the CDR3: TGTGCCAGCAGTTACGTACAGGGGGCGCGAAGTGGCTACACCTTC. Amino acids: CASSYVQGARSGYTF.

DNA of the CDR3: TGCAGTGCTAGGGAGACGATCAGGGATGAGCAGTTCTTC. It codes for CSARETIRDEQFF. The chain has TRBV20-1 and TRBJ2-1, with a possible D match to TRBD1 (5 bases). V shed 3 bases and J shed 8 bases, with 14 bases lying between them. Germline assignment: CDR1 DFQATT and CDR2 SNEGSKA (reference sequence). The CDR3 runs to 13 residues.